This entry lists 2 T cell receptor beta chains sequenced from one sample in a study of cytomegalovirus exposure and HLA in healthy donors. Clones were read by immunoSEQ multiplex PCR, and TCRdb kept only the in-frame ones, dropping some. The sample comprises fewer than 95,000 clones, around 94% of which are singletons, and under 0.75% rests with the top ten. Sequencing used PBMCs. These receptors were obtained from a woman under 30 in good health and CMV-seronegative.

V gene TRBV28 combines with J gene TRBJ1-1; D remains unclear. Trimming left V 7 bases short and J 0 bases short, with 18 bases between. The V gene's germline CDR1 is MDHEN and CDR2 SYDVKM. The CDR3 covers 16 residues. The CDR3 DNA reads as TGTGCCAGCACCCCTTCCCAGGTTACCTTGAACACTGAAGCTTTCTTT. Encoded protein: CASTPSQVTLNTEAFF.

The chain couples TRBV6-5 to TRBJ2-7, with 8 bases aligning to TRBD1. There are 14 residues in the CDR3. V was pared by 6 bases and J by 2 bases, with 6 bases of the junction left unmatched. The germline V gene has CDR1 MNHEY and CDR2 SVGAGI. The CDR3 loop is CASSSGTGPYEQYF. The CDR3 DNA follows: TGTGCCAGCAGCTCCGGGACAGGACCCTACGAGCAGTACTTC.